Below, 21 T cell receptor beta chains from the same sample are listed, as sequenced in a study of T cell responses to AZD1222 COVID-19 vaccine. The table came from immunoSEQ multiplex PCR; TCRdb's copy has only in-frame clones and leaves some out. The sample includes about 180,000 clones, 90% of them seen just once. Sequenced here: peripheral blood, sampled on day 0 of AZD1222 vaccination. The source of these receptors is an adult in good health.

The rearrangement joins TRBV7-3 to TRBJ2-2; TRBD1 matches at 8 bases. CDR1 is SGHTA and CDR2 is FQGTGA in the germline V gene. V gave up 5 bases and J gave up 6 bases; unmatched junction bases: 11. This CDR3 contains 16 residues. This chain's CDR3 is CASSPPQGARSGELFF. Written as DNA, the CDR3 is TGTGCCAGCAGCCCGCCGCAGGGGGCTAGATCCGGGGAGCTGTTTTTT.

The rearrangement uses TRBV11-3 and TRBJ1-1; 10 positions agree with TRBD1. V was clipped by 0 bases and J by 5 bases; unmatched bases: 9. The CDR3 has 17 residues. CDR1 SGHNT and CDR2 YENEEA come from the germline V gene. As DNA, the CDR3 is TGTGCCAGCAGCTTAGATCTCGGACAGGGGGTAAAAACTGAAGCTTTCTTT. Its translation is CASSLDLGQGVKTEAFF.

The chain has TRBV7-2 and TRBJ1-3; no reliable D call. This CDR3 spans 14 amino acids. Germline V gives CDR1 SGHTA, CDR2 FQGNSA. V was clipped by 5 bases and J by 8 bases, with 16 bases between them. Here the CDR3 DNA reads TGTGCCAGCAGCCAGGACGCTCCTGGGGACACCATATATTTT. Translation: CASSQDAPGDTIYF.

There are a few counts of this clone. The rearrangement links TRBV7-9 to TRBJ2-7; D possibly corresponds to TRBD1 (6 bases). Looked up from germline, CDR1 is SEHNR and CDR2 is FQNEAQ (reference sequence). Trimming pared 5 bases from V and 0 bases from J, leaving 17 bases between. This CDR3 contains 16 residues. CDR3 in amino acids: CASSPRGQQASYEQYF. In DNA, the CDR3 is TGTGCCAGCAGCCCACGAGGACAGCAGGCCTCCTACGAGCAGTACTTC.

The rearrangement uses TRBV6-2 or TRBV6-3 and TRBJ2-5, with D possibly TRBD1 on 5 matching bases. Per the germline V gene, CDR1 is MNHEY and CDR2 is SVGEGT. The CDR3 is 15 residues long. V was cut by 4 bases and J by 4 bases, with 16 bases left in between. CDR3 coding DNA: TGTGCCAGCAGTTTACTTGTGGGGCCCAGAGAGACCCAGTACTTC. This codes for CASSLLVGPRETQYF.

V is TRBV5-8 and J is TRBJ2-5; maybe TRBD2 (6 bases). The CDR3 is 16 residues long. V lost 6 bases and J lost 2, with 20 bases in between. Germline V gene lookup returns CDR1 SGHTS and CDR2 YDEGEE. In DNA form, the CDR3 reads TGTGCCAGCACTCTCCGGGTTGGCGCGGGGCAAGAGACCCAGTACTTC. The encoded protein is CASTLRVGAGQETQYF. The whole variable domain, filled in from reference TRBV5-8 and TRBJ2-5, reads EAGVTQSPTHLIKTRGQQATLRCSPISGHTSVYWYQQALGLGLQFLLWYDEGEERNRGNFPPRFSGRQFPNYSSELNVNALELEDSALYLCASTLRVGAGQETQYFGPGTRLLVL.

This chain uses TRBV27 with TRBJ2-7; D call uncertain. The CDR3 is made up of 15 amino acids. The V gene lost 7 bases and the J gene lost 0 bases, with 16 bases spanning the gap. Looked up from germline, CDR1 is MNHEY and CDR2 is SMNVEV (reference sequence). In DNA, the CDR3 is TGTGCCAGCATCCTGGACGCAAACGTCTCCTACGAGCAGTACTTC. Its protein product is CASILDANVSYEQYF.

This clone was found a few times. The V call is TRBV27, the J call TRBJ2-6; TRBD1 might be the D (6 bases). V lost 0 bases to trimming and J lost 4 bases, with 13 bases between them. CDR3 length: 17 amino acids. Germline V gives CDR1 MNHEY, CDR2 SMNVEV (reference sequence). The CDR3 spells CASSLSVPGVGANVLTF. For the CDR3, the DNA is TGTGCCAGCAGTTTATCGGTCCCAGGGGTCGGGGCCAACGTCCTGACTTTC.

This clone was seen a handful of times. The rearrangement joins TRBV19 to TRBJ1-5; 11 bases align to TRBD1. CDR1 and CDR2 from the germline V gene are LNHDA and SQIVND (reference sequence). Trimming cost V 6 bases and J 6 bases; bases outside gene matches: 10. The CDR3 covers 16 residues. The CDR3 loop reads CASRVVDRGQGQPQHF. CDR3 nucleotides: TGTGCCAGTAGGGTTGTGGACAGGGGGCAAGGTCAGCCCCAGCATTTT. The whole variable domain, remainder taken from reference TRBV19 and TRBJ1-5, is DGGITQSPKYLFRKEGQNVTLSCEQNLNHDAMYWYRQDPGQGLRLIYYSQIVNDFQKGDIAEGYSVSREKKESFPLTVTSAQKNPTAFYLCASRVVDRGQGQPQHFGDGTRLSIL.

The chain employs TRBV5-1 and TRBJ2-5; D is possibly TRBD1 (6 bases). There are 18 residues in the CDR3. Germline CDR1 reads SGHRS; CDR2 reads YFSETQ. The ends were cut back, 0 bases at V and 1 base at J, with 19 bases in the middle. The CDR3 DNA is TGCGCCAGCAGCTTGGGAATGAAGGGGGAATTTGTCCAAGAGACCCAGTACTTC. This encodes CASSLGMKGEFVQETQYF.

The CDR3 bases are TGTGCCAGCAGGGACAATGAGCAGTTCTTC. Protein product: CASRDNEQFF. This rearrangement joins TRBV2 to TRBJ2-1, with D unclear. The CDR3 has 10 residues. Germline values: CDR1 SNHLY, CDR2 FYNNEI. The V and J ends lost 6 bases and 5 bases respectively, with 2 bases between them.

This chain links TRBV7-8 with TRBJ2-7; tentatively, D is TRBD1 (6 bases). Germline V gives CDR1 SGHVS, CDR2 FQNEAQ. V was cut by 3 bases and J by 0 bases, with 12 bases left in between. This CDR3 region has 15 residues. CDR3 bases: TGTGCCAGCAGCTTTCGAGGACAGAGCTCCTACGAGCAGTACTTC. Translation: CASSFRGQSSYEQYF.

The chain combines TRBV7-3 with TRBJ1-6; 10 bases align to TRBD1. This CDR3 is built from 16 residues. V gave up 5 bases and J gave up 7 bases; unmatched junction bases: 8. Germline V gene lookup returns CDR1 SGHTA and CDR2 FQGTGA. For the CDR3, the DNA is TGTGCCAGCAGCGCGAGGACAGGGGGTCGGAATTCACCCCTCCACTTT. Translated, it gives CASSARTGGRNSPLHF.

V is TRBV9 and J is TRBJ2-7; TRBD1 might be the D (5 bases). The CDR3 has 15 residues. Germline assignment: CDR1 SGDLS and CDR2 YYNGEE. V lost 0 bases and J lost 1, with 11 bases in between. Written as DNA, the CDR3 is TGTGCCAGCAGCGTAGCGAGTGACAGTTCCTACGAGCAGTACTTC. Residues: CASSVASDSSYEQYF.

The rearrangement uses TRBV5-6 and TRBJ1-6; D is unresolved. Germline V gene sequence: CDR1 SGHDT, CDR2 YYEEEE. CDR3 length: 18 residues. Trimming stripped 0 bases from V and 0 bases from J, with 13 bases between. CDR3 sequence reads: CASSLGQPQSSYNSPLHF. DNA of the CDR3: TGTGCCAGCAGCTTGGGGCAGCCCCAGAGCTCCTATAATTCACCCCTCCACTTT.

The rearrangement links TRBV10-1 to TRBJ2-7; possible D gene TRBD2, 6 bases. CDR1 WNHNN and CDR2 SYGVQD come from the germline V gene (reference sequence). Trimming pared 2 bases from V and 3 bases from J, leaving 20 bases between. This CDR3 comprises 17 residues. CDR3 in DNA: TGCGCCAGCAGTGAGCGCGGGACCGGGTATAAACTCTACGAGCAGTACTTC. As protein: CASSERGTGYKLYEQYF.

The chain recombines TRBV9 with TRBJ1-4, with D possibly being TRBD1 (5 bases). CDR1 is SGDLS, CDR2 YYNGEE, per germline. This CDR3 comprises 15 residues. Trimming took 3 bases from V and 6 from J, leaving 15 bases between them. CDR3 sequence: CASSARPGGDEKLFF. CDR3 nucleotides: TGTGCCAGCAGCGCCCGACCTGGGGGGGATGAAAAACTGTTTTTT.

This clone was counted once. The chain uses TRBV7-6 and TRBJ2-4; weak D call: TRBD1 (5 bases). Trimming removed 1 base from V and 6 bases from J, with 22 bases in between. This CDR3 has 18 amino acids. Per the germline V gene, CDR1 is SGHVS and CDR2 is FNYEAQ. CDR3 region: CASSLGPTGPTEINIQYF. CDR3 bases: TGTGCCAGCAGCTTAGGCCCCACCGGTCCGACAGAGATAAACATTCAGTACTTC. The full variable domain, with the rest looked up from reference TRBV7-6 and TRBJ2-4, is GAGVSQSPRYKVTKRGQDVALRCDPISGHVSLYWYRQALGQGPEFLTYFNYEAQQDKSGLPNDRFSAERPEGSISTLTIQRTEQRDSAMYRCASSLGPTGPTEINIQYFGAGTRLSVL.

J is TRBJ2-1 and V is TRBV19; 11 bases agree with TRBD2. The trim removed 8 bases at V and 11 bases at J, leaving 20 bases unmatched. CDR3 size: 17 residues. Germline V gene data show CDR1 as LNHDA and CDR2 as SQIVND (reference sequence). CDR3 DNA: TGTGCCAGTGCGGGGCTAGCGGGGGGATCGGTAAAGGATAAGCAGTTCTTC. This gives the protein CASAGLAGGSVKDKQFF.

The V and J genes are TRBV19 and TRBJ1-5; maybe TRBD1 (5 bases). The CDR3 has 17 residues. The germline gives CDR1 LNHDA, CDR2 SQIVND (reference sequence). With 0 bases removed from V and 6 bases from J, the gap between germline ends came to 18 bases. The CDR3 reads CASSIEFSRARSQPQHF. For the CDR3, the DNA is TGTGCCAGTAGTATAGAGTTTTCCAGGGCGAGGTCTCAGCCCCAGCATTTT.

This sequence joins TRBV20-1 and TRBJ1-2; D uncertain. Germline-derived CDR1 and CDR2 are DFQATT and SNEGSKA (reference sequence). The CDR3 length is 12 residues. With 3 bases removed from V and 1 base from J, the gap between germline ends came to 6 bases. This chain's CDR3 is CSASLLNYGYTF. The CDR3 DNA reads TGCAGTGCTAGTTTGCTTAACTATGGCTACACCTTC.